The 2 T cell receptor beta chains below come from one sample, sequenced in a study of T cell responses to AZD1222 COVID-19 vaccine (dated by TCRdb to the early 2020s). The sample's time point label, decoded: sample from adult after SARS-CoV-2 infection, after symptom onset. The protocol used for the library was the immunoSEQ multiplex PCR assay. TCRdb's version of the immuneACCESS table is confined to in-frame rearrangements and falls short of the full clone set. An unresolved V gene accounts for under half of the shortfall where checked; the remainder is of unknown origin. This sample has about 140,000 clones in its table, and 85% to 95% of those were observed once. Roughly 12% of the sample is held by the ten biggest clonotypes. This sample comprised peripheral blood, obtained after recovery from COVID-19. The receptor set was obtained from an adult who had recovered from COVID-19.

The genes are TRBV5-1 and TRBJ2-2, with unresolved D. The CDR3 consists of 14 residues. The V gene lost 4 bases and the J gene lost 6 bases, with 13 bases spanning the gap. Germline V gene data show CDR1 as SGHRS and CDR2 as YFSETQ. CDR3 residues: CASSPLGAPGELFF. The CDR3 DNA reads as TGCGCCAGCAGCCCCCTAGGAGCCCCCGGGGAGCTGTTTTTT.

The genes are TRBV5-1 and TRBJ1-1; 7 nucleotides align to TRBD1. The CDR3 length is 14 residues. Germline V gene data show CDR1 as SGHRS and CDR2 as YFSETQ. V was pared by 0 bases and J by 5 bases, with 4 bases of the junction left unmatched. This CDR3 is CASSLGQGWTEAFF. The DNA for the CDR3 is TGCGCCAGCAGCTTGGGACAGGGTTGGACTGAAGCTTTCTTT.